The 24 T cell receptor beta chains presented below share a single source sample, sequenced in a study of cytomegalovirus exposure and HLA in healthy donors. PCR used 60 Vbeta primers and 13 Jbeta primers. Sequencing was performed with immunoSEQ multiplex PCR; in TCRdb, only in-frame clones are kept and a portion is missing. The sample holds about 160,000 clones, approximately 88% seen once. Input material: PBMCs. The receptor source for this set is a boy younger than 10 in good health and CMV-seronegative.

This chain joins TRBV7-2 and TRBJ1-2; TRBD1 aligns across 9 bases. Trimming at V came to 2 bases and at J to 5 bases, leaving 3 bases not matched to a gene. This CDR3 is 14 amino acids long. Looked up from germline, CDR1 is SGHTA and CDR2 is FQGNSA. Here the CDR3 reads CASSLLGQGYGYTF. The CDR3 nucleotides read TGTGCCAGCAGCTTACTGGGACAGGGATATGGCTACACCTTC.

Here the CDR3 reads CASSSPGERPDTQYF. As DNA, the CDR3 is TGTGCCAGCAGCTCCCCGGGGGAACGACCAGATACGCAGTATTTT. The V and J genes are TRBV7-2 and TRBJ2-3; D may be TRBD2 (6 bases). V was pared by 4 bases and J by 4 bases, with 15 bases between. The CDR3 extends over 15 amino acids. Germline V gene data show CDR1 as SGHTA and CDR2 as FQGNSA.

This chain connects TRBV29-1 to TRBJ1-1; 8 positions match TRBD1. The CDR3 has 15 residues. CDR1 and CDR2 (germline): SQVTM, ANQGSEA. V trimming: 7 bases; J trimming: 2 bases; junction bases outside the gene matches: 12. CDR3 protein: CSADRGYPQNTEAFF. The CDR3 nucleotides read TGCAGCGCCGACAGGGGTTATCCACAAAACACTGAAGCTTTCTTT.

The rearrangement links TRBV15 to TRBJ2-3; 12 bases line up with TRBD2. Germline-derived CDR1 and CDR2 are LNHNV and YYDKDF (reference sequence). The trim removed 3 bases at V and 5 bases at J, leaving 9 bases unmatched. CDR3 length: 17 residues. CDR3 coding DNA: TGTGCCACCAGCAGGGAGGCTAGCGGGGGGGCCAGAGATACGCAGTATTTT. Its protein is CATSREASGGARDTQYF.

This chain links TRBV6-5 with TRBJ1-2, with TRBD1 matching over 10 bases. Trimming removed 5 bases from V and 5 bases from J; junction bases left unmatched: 8. This CDR3 has 15 residues. Germline CDR1 MNHEY, CDR2 SVGAGI. CDR3 sequence: CASSRAPGQGYGYTF. CDR3 in DNA: TGTGCCAGCAGTCGCGCCCCGGGACAGGGGTATGGCTACACCTTC.

This chain connects TRBV5-1 to TRBJ1-1; D is ambiguous. This CDR3 comprises 14 residues. Germline CDR1 SGHRS, CDR2 YFSETQ. V was pared by 4 bases and J by 2 bases, with 12 bases between. CDR3 sequence (DNA): TGCGCCAGCAGCCCCAGAGGAGTAAACACTGAAGCTTTCTTT. Amino acids: CASSPRGVNTEAFF.

This chain connects TRBV4-2 to TRBJ2-7; weak D call: TRBD2 (6 bases). The germline CDR1 and CDR2 sequences are LGHNA and YNFKEQ. The CDR3 runs 17 residues. Trimming removed 1 base at V and 2 bases at J, with 18 bases between. The CDR3 DNA is TGTGCCAGCAGCCAAGTCGGACTAAGTGAAACTACCTACGAGCAGTACTTC. Protein product: CASSQVGLSETTYEQYF.

The genes are TRBV6-5 and TRBJ1-1, with D tentatively TRBD1 (6 bases). This CDR3 contains 11 residues. V gave up 8 bases and J gave up 3 bases, with 7 bases separating them. Per germline, CDR1 MNHEY and CDR2 SVGAGI. The CDR3 coding sequence is TGTGCCAGCCAGGGGTACACTGAAGCTTTCTTT. It codes for CASQGYTEAFF.

V is TRBV6-1 and J is TRBJ1-2; D unresolved. The CDR3 is made up of 12 amino acids. CDR1 is MNHNS, CDR2 SASEGT, per germline. The V end lost 4 bases, the J end lost 3 bases, and 6 bases lay between the germline ends. CDR3 nucleotides: TGTGCCAGCAGTGCCCTACACTATGGCTACACCTTC. As protein: CASSALHYGYTF.

The chain recombines TRBV5-1 with TRBJ2-7, with 11 bases identical to TRBD2. Germline loops: CDR1 SGHRS, CDR2 YFSETQ. Trimming at V came to 8 bases and at J to 2 bases, leaving 3 bases not matched to a gene. The CDR3 loop spans 13 amino acids. CDR3 DNA: TGCGCCAGTACTAGCGGGAGCGCCTACGAGCAGTACTTC. Its translation is CASTSGSAYEQYF.

The V call is TRBV14, the J call TRBJ2-7; the D is unclear. The germline V and J ends were trimmed by 4 bases and 5 bases, with 15 bases remaining between them. The CDR3 extends over 14 amino acids. CDR1 and CDR2 (germline): SGHDN, FVKESK. The CDR3 protein is CASSRITLDHEQYF. In nucleotides, the CDR3 is TGTGCCAGCAGCCGCATAACGCTAGACCACGAGCAGTACTTC.

The V and J genes are TRBV30 and TRBJ1-2; 7 bases map to TRBD1. The CDR3 loop spans 14 amino acids. V shed 0 bases, J shed 0 bases, and the junction held 1 base outside the gene matches. CDR1 GTSNPN and CDR2 SVGIG come from the germline V gene (reference sequence). CDR3 amino acids: CAWSVGQTNYGYTF. The CDR3 bases are TGTGCCTGGAGTGTGGGACAGACTAACTATGGCTACACCTTC.

The J gene is TRBJ2-1, the V gene TRBV5-6; 13 nucleotides align to TRBD2. Germline CDR1 SGHDT, CDR2 YYEEEE. V dropped 4 bases and J dropped 3; count of bases not matched to a gene: 7. The CDR3 is 17 residues long. The CDR3 DNA is TGTGCCAGCAGCGCTGGACTAGCGGGAGCGCACTACAATGAGCAGTTCTTC. Encoded protein: CASSAGLAGAHYNEQFF.

The chain recombines TRBV30 with TRBJ1-3; D possibly corresponds to TRBD1 (5 bases). The V end lost 0 bases, the J end lost 3 bases, and 12 bases lay between the germline ends. The germline gives CDR1 GTSNPN, CDR2 SVGIG (reference sequence). The CDR3 totals 15 residues. The CDR3 DNA is TGTGCCTGGAGTGTTGGGGCAGGTGGTGGAAACACCATATATTTT. Amino acids: CAWSVGAGGGNTIYF.

The chain recombines TRBV7-8 with TRBJ1-3; no firm D call. The CDR3 loop spans 15 amino acids. The germline CDR1 and CDR2 sequences are SGHVS and FQNEAQ. The ends were cut back, 1 base at V and 0 bases at J, with 7 bases in the middle. The CDR3 reads CASSLGGNSGNTIYF. CDR3 nucleotide sequence: TGTGCCAGCAGCTTAGGAGGGAACTCTGGAAACACCATATATTTT. The whole variable domain, filled in from reference TRBV7-8 and TRBJ1-3, reads GAGVSQSPRYKVAKRGQDVALRCDPISGHVSLFWYQQALGQGPEFLTYFQNEAQLDKSGLPSDRFFAERPEGSVSTLKIQRTQQEDSAVYLCASSLGGNSGNTIYFGEGSWLTVV.

The chain recombines TRBV19 with TRBJ1-1; the D gene is possibly TRBD1 (5 bases). The CDR3 runs 15 residues. Germline-derived CDR1 and CDR2 are LNHDA and SQIVND (reference sequence). Trimming left V 3 bases short and J 4 bases short, with 15 bases between. CDR3 amino acids: CASSIGVQESTEAFF. For the CDR3, the DNA is TGTGCCAGTAGTATCGGAGTACAGGAGAGCACTGAAGCTTTCTTT. The full variable domain, with the rest looked up from reference TRBV19 and TRBJ1-1, is DGGITQSPKYLFRKEGQNVTLSCEQNLNHDAMYWYRQDPGQGLRLIYYSQIVNDFQKGDIAEGYSVSREKKESFPLTVTSAQKNPTAFYLCASSIGVQESTEAFFGQGTRLTVV.

V usage is TRBV4-3 and J usage is TRBJ1-5, with 11 nucleotides matching TRBD1. The CDR3 consists of 15 residues. J lost 6 bases, V lost 0 bases, and 1 base had no gene match. CDR1 is LGHNA, CDR2 YSLEER, per germline. This chain's CDR3 is CASSQDGTGGQPQHF. The CDR3 DNA sequence: TGCGCCAGCAGCCAAGATGGGACAGGGGGTCAGCCCCAGCATTTT.

The chain is built from TRBV27 and TRBJ1-2; TRBD1 might be the D (6 bases). Per germline, CDR1 MNHEY and CDR2 SMNVEV (reference sequence). CDR3 size: 13 residues. V lost 5 bases, J lost 8 bases, and 15 bases lay in between. The CDR3 coding sequence is TGTGCCAGCAGTCCGCAGGCAGGGGAGGGCTACACCTTC. It is translated as CASSPQAGEGYTF.

The sample holds a few counts of this clone. The chain employs TRBV2 and TRBJ1-2, with D unresolved. CDR3 length: 15 amino acids. V dropped 3 bases and J dropped 2 bases, with 13 bases sitting between them. The germline gives CDR1 SNHLY, CDR2 FYNNEI. The CDR3 reads CASSEAGRVNYGYTF. The CDR3 coding sequence is TGTGCCAGCAGTGAGGCGGGGAGGGTGAACTATGGCTACACCTTC. Using reference TRBV2 and TRBJ1-2 for the parts outside the CDR3, the full variable domain is EPEVTQTPSHQVTQMGQEVILRCVPISNHLYFYWYRQILGQKVEFLVSFYNNEISEKSEIFDDQFSVERPDGSNFTLKIRSTKLEDSAMYFCASSEAGRVNYGYTFGSGTRLTVV.

Of note for this clone: Sequence at one end of the junction differs from germline and may be a read error. The rearrangement uses TRBV5-6 and TRBJ2-6, with TRBD1 matching 9 bases. This CDR3 is built from 17 residues. Germline V lookup: CDR1 SGHDT, CDR2 YYEEEE. CDR3 sequence: CASSSGTGISGANGLTF. The CDR3 region has the DNA TGTGCCAGCAGCTCCGGGACAGGGATCTCTGGGGCCAACGGCCTGACTTTC.

This clone was picked up one time. This rearrangement joins TRBV6-5 to TRBJ2-5; weak D call: TRBD2 (5 bases). The CDR3 is 13 residues long. V was shortened by 0 bases and J by 5 bases, with 7 bases between the two germline ends. In germline, CDR1 is MNHEY, CDR2 SVGAGI. The CDR3 DNA reads TGTGCCAGCAGTTACTCCCGAGGGGAGACCCAGTACTTC. Translation: CASSYSRGETQYF.

The chain carries TRBV29-1 and TRBJ1-1; the D gene is possibly TRBD1 (6 bases). Between the trimmed V and J ends, which lost 5 bases and 3 bases, there was a span of 13 bases. Germline lookup yields CDR1 SQVTM and CDR2 ANQGSEA. The CDR3 sequence is 13 residues long. DNA of the CDR3: TGCAGCGTTAGGACAGAAGGGGACACTGAAGCTTTCTTT. Protein sequence: CSVRTEGDTEAFF.

The V and J genes are TRBV11-2 and TRBJ1-1; the match to TRBD1 covers 7 bases. The CDR3 covers 14 residues. The germline gives CDR1 SGHAT, CDR2 FQNNGV. J gave up 4 bases and V 3 bases, and 5 bases lay outside the gene matches. CDR3 in amino acids: CASSLDRRGTEAFF. CDR3 in DNA: TGTGCCAGCAGCTTGGACAGGAGGGGCACTGAAGCTTTCTTT. Full variable domain (missing parts from reference TRBV11-2 and TRBJ1-1): EAGVAQSPRYKIIEKRQSVAFWCNPISGHATLYWYQQILGQGPKLLIQFQNNGVVDDSQLPKDRFSAERLKGVDSTLKIQPAKLEDSAVYLCASSLDRRGTEAFFGQGTRLTVV.

This chain links TRBV2 with TRBJ1-1; 10 nucleotides line up with TRBD1. The germline V gene has CDR1 SNHLY and CDR2 FYNNEI. J was trimmed by 1 base and V by 11 bases; bases with no gene match: 7. The CDR3 loop spans 14 amino acids. CDR3 amino acids: CALETGGANTEAFF. The CDR3 DNA reads as TGTGCCCTAGAGACAGGGGGCGCGAACACTGAAGCTTTCTTT.